This T cell receptor beta chain was identified in a study of T cell changes during pregnancy in multiple sclerosis (dated by TCRdb to the late 2010s). At the level of the whole study: The study examined how the T cell repertoire changed over the course of pregnancy in women with multiple sclerosis.

Concerning this clone: Its antigen is not yet known. The input lacks base qualities; no much larger clone sits a single base away.

The CDR3 sequence holds 13 residues, the cysteine and phenylalanine included. Only the CDR3 portion is preserved as DNA: 39 bases, with reading frame beginning at the first base. CDR1 and CDR2 (GTSNPN, SVGIG) derive from the germline V gene (reference sequence). Relative to germline, V is 2 bases shorter and J is 8 bases shorter, with 10 bases between their ends. Library preparation used the immunoSEQ multiplex PCR assay. Imported from immuneACCESS, the table was reduced by TCRdb to in-frame sequences with V and J called. These copies leave out some clones; in studies compared against another copy, an unresolved V gene accounts for under half, and the cause of the remainder is not known. This sample comprises over 100,000 clones, 92% of them detected only once. The ten top clones hold 1.5% to 1.9% of the sample.

The chain couples TRBV30 to TRBJ1-6; TRBD1 could be the D gene, as 6 bases match. The sample was peripheral blood, taken in the third trimester of pregnancy. This clonotype was sampled from a female donor with multiple sclerosis, enrolled in a pregnancy study. The DNA reads as follows: TGTGCCTGGAGTCCTAACAGGGATTCACCCCTCCACTTT. Protein translation: CAWSPNRDSPLHF.